The source of this TCR beta chain is a study of response to subunit inactivated influenza vaccine listed by TCRdb under 2018. In the study overall: To follow how T cells responded to a trivalent subunit inactivated influenza vaccine, the researchers relied on deep quantitative profiling of the T cell receptor repertoire. Results the study describes overall, beyond this receptor: It was suggested by the authors that each seasonal influenza vaccination may recruit only a limited number of new T cells.

Library preparation employed RT-PCR. The reads were generated on an Illumina HiSeq 2500. The public sequencing data were trimmed at Q25 with fastp and processed into clonotypes with MiXCR by TCRdb, which kept only in-frame beta chains. When rows share a CDR3 protein, they turn into one entry using the most common DNA and genes. The sample records 500,000 to 550,000 distinct CDR3 sequences, 6.5% to 8% of which are singletons. The top ten hold approximately 14% of the sample. CDR1 SQVTM and CDR2 ANQGSEA are derived from the germline V gene. The CDR3 holds 16 amino acids from the cysteine to the phenylalanine. Only CDR3 DNA remains: 48 bases, in frame from the first base. V and J are truncated by 4 bases and 6 bases respectively, leaving an intervening sequence of 22 bases. This clonotype showed up just a few times. Which antigen it targets is not known. Base qualities are not provided; no much larger clone lies one nucleotide away.

The chain is assembled from TRBV29-1 and TRBJ2-1; the D call is tentative, TRBD1 or TRBD2, as each matches 7 bases. The receptor was isolated from a man between 50 and 70 years old who received an inactivated influenza vaccine. Donor details come from another sample of the same person, matched by shared clones. The specimen was PBMCs from blood, collected less than 30 months after vaccination. The DNA is TGCAGCGTTGCAGCAGGGGGAGGGGGCGCGGTCAATGAGCAGTTCTTC. Translation gives CSVAAGGGGAVNEQFF.